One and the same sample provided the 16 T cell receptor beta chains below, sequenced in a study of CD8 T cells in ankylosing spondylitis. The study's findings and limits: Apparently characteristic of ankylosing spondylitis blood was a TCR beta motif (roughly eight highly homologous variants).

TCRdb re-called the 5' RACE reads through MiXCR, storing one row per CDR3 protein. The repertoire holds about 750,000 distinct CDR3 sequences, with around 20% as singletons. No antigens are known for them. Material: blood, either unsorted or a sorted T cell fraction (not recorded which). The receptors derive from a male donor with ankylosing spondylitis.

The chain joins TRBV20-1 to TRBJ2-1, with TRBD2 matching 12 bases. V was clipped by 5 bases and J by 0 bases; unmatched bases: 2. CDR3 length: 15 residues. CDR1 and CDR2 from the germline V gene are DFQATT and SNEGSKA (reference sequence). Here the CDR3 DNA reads TGCAGTGCTCTAGCGGGGGGGCCCTCCTACAATGAGCAGTTCTTC. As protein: CSALAGGPSYNEQFF.

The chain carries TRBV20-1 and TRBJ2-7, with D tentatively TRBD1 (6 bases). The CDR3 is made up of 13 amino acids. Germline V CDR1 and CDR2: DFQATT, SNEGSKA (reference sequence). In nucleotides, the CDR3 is TGCAGGGCGGATCAGGGGACGAGCTACGAGCAGTACTTC. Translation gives CRADQGTSYEQYF.

The CDR3 loop is CACGETGVVSPLHF. Written as DNA, the CDR3 is TGTGCCTGCGGTGAGACAGGGGTCGTTTCACCCCTCCACTTT. The chain is built from TRBV30 and TRBJ1-6; 8 bases agree with TRBD1. Trimming removed 6 bases from V and 9 bases from J; junction bases left unmatched: 10. CDR1 is GTSNPN and CDR2 is SVGIG in the germline V gene (reference sequence). The CDR3 length is 14 residues.

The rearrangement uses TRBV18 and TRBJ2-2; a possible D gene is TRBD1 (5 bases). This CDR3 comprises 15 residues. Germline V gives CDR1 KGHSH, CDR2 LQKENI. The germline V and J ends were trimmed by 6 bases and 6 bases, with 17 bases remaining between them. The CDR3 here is CASSPPPTGSGELFF. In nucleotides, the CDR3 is TGTGCCAGCTCCCCGCCCCCTACAGGCTCCGGGGAGCTGTTTTTT.

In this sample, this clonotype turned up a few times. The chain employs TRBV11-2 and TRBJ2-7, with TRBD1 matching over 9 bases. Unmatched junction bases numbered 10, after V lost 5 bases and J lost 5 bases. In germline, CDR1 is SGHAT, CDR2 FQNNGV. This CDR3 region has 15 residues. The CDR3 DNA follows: TGTGCCAGCAGCCTCACGAACAGGGGGCGCGACGAGCAGTACTTC. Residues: CASSLTNRGRDEQYF. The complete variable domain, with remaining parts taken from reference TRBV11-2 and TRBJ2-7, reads EAGVAQSPRYKIIEKRQSVAFWCNPISGHATLYWYQQILGQGPKLLIQFQNNGVVDDSQLPKDRFSAERLKGVDSTLKIQPAKLEDSAVYLCASSLTNRGRDEQYFGPGTRLTVT.

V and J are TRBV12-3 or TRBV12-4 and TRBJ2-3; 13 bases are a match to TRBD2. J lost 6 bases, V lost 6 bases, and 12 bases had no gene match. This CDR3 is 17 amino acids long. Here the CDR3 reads CASSPAQLAGGTDTQYF. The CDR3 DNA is TGTGCCAGCAGCCCCGCCCAACTAGCGGGAGGGACGGATACGCAGTATTTT.

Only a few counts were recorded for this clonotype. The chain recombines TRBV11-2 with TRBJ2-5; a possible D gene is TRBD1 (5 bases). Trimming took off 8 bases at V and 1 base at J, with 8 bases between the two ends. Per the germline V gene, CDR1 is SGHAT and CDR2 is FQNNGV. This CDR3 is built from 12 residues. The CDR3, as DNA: TGTGCCAGCGGACACATCCAAGAGACCCAGTACTTC. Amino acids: CASGHIQETQYF.

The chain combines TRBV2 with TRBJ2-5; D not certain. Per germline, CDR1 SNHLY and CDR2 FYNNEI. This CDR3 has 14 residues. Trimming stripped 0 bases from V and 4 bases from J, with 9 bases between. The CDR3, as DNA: TGTGCCAGCAGTGAAGCAGTCTTGGGAGAGACCCAGTACTTC. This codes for CASSEAVLGETQYF. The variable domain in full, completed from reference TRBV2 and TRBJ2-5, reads EPEVTQTPSHQVTQMGQEVILRCVPISNHLYFYWYRQILGQKVEFLVSFYNNEISEKSEIFDDQFSVERPDGSNFTLKIRSTKLEDSAMYFCASSEAVLGETQYFGPGTRLLVL.

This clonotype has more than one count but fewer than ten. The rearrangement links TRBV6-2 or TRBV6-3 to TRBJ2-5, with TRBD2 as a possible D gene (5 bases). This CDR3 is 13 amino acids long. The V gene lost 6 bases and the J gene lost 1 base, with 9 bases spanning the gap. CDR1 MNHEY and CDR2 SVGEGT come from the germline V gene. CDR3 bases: TGTGCCAGCAGGTGGGCGGGCCAAGAGACCCAGTACTTC. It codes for CASRWAGQETQYF.

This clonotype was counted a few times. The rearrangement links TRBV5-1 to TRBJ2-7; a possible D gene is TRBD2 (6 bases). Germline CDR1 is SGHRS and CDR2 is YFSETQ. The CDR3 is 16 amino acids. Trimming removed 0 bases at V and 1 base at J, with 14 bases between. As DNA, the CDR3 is TGCGCCAGCAGCTTGGGTCGGGTCGGGGGATCCTACGAGCAGTACTTC. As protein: CASSLGRVGGSYEQYF.

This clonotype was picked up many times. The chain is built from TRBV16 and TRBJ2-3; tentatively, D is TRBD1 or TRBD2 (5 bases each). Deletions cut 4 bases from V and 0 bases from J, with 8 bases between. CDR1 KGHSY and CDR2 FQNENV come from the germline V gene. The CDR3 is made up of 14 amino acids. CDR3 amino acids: CASSPRDSTDTQYF. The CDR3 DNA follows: TGTGCCAGCAGCCCCCGGGACAGCACAGATACGCAGTATTTT.

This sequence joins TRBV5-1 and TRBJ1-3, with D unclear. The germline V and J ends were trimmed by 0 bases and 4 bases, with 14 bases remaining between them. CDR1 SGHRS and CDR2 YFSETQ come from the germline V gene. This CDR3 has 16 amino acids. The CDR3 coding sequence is TGCGCCAGCAGCTTGGAGCCATGGGGTGAGGGAAACACCATATATTTT. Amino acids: CASSLEPWGEGNTIYF.

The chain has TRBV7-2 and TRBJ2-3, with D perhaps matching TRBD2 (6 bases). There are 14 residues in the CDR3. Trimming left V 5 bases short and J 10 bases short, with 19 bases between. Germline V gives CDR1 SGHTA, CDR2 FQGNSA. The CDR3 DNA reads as TGTGCCAGCAGCACCTCCCCGGGAGCGGGCGCGCAGTATTTT. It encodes CASSTSPGAGAQYF.

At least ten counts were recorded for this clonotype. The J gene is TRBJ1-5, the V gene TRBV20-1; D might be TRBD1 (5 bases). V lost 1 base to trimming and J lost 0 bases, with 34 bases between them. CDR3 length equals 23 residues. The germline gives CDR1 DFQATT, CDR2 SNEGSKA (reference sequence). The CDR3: CSARVSSQAGVPSDRYSNQPQHF. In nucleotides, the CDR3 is TGCAGTGCTAGAGTATCCTCTCAGGCGGGGGTTCCTTCTGACCGATATAGCAATCAGCCCCAGCATTTT.

The CDR3: CASSGPGTGPNEKLFF. CDR3 nucleotide sequence: TGTGCCAGCAGCGGCCCCGGGACAGGCCCTAATGAAAAACTGTTTTTT. The rearrangement links TRBV7-9 to TRBJ1-4, with TRBD1 matching 8 bases. The CDR3 is 16 amino acids. The germline gives CDR1 SEHNR, CDR2 FQNEAQ (reference sequence). After removal of 5 bases from V and 3 bases from J, the junction contained 8 bases not matched to a gene.

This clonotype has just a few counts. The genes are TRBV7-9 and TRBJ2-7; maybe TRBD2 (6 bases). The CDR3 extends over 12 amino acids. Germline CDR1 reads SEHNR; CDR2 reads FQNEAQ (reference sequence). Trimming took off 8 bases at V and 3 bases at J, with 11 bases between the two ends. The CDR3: CASRDSDYEQYF. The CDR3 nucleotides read TGTGCCAGCCGGGACTCGGACTACGAGCAGTACTTC.